This T cell receptor (beta chain) was recorded in a study of shared clonotypes between healthy human individuals. Germline CDR1 reads MNHEY; CDR2 reads SMNVEV (reference sequence). The J segment lost 6 bases and the V segment lost 2 bases, leaving 11 bases of the junction unmatched. There are 16 residues in the CDR3. The naive CD8 subset, CD45RO-negative cells positively selected for CCR7, excluded terminally differentiated effector memory CD45RA+ cells. TCRdb keeps only in-frame clones here, not all; method: immunoSEQ multiplex PCR. The profile shows some 1,900,000 clones, approximately 94% of them singletons.

The chain couples TRBV27 to TRBJ2-3, with 7 bases matching TRBD2. The sequence was obtained from a man between 18 and 35 years old in good health. Sequenced: naive CD8+ T cells sorted from blood. For the CDR3, the DNA is TGTGCCAGCAGTTTAGGAGTTGCGGGAGTTTTGGATACGCAGTATTTT. This gives the protein CASSLGVAGVLDTQYF.